This passage covers 30 T cell receptor beta chains from one sample sequenced in a study of T cell changes during pregnancy in multiple sclerosis. Assay: immunoSEQ multiplex PCR; the TCRdb copy retains only in-frame clones and omits some. The data show roughly 93,000 clones, less than 95% seen once. Specimen: peripheral blood, collected in the first trimester of pregnancy. The receptors originated from a female donor in good health, enrolled as a control in a pregnancy study.

This chain links TRBV2 with TRBJ2-7; the D gene is possibly TRBD2 (5 bases). Germline V CDR1 and CDR2: SNHLY, FYNNEI. The CDR3 consists of 12 residues. Deletions cut 2 bases from V and 9 bases from J, with 11 bases between. Here the CDR3 DNA reads TGTGCCAGCAGTGAACGGGGATTTTTGCAGTACTTC. Translated: CASSERGFLQYF.

The chain has TRBV28 and TRBJ1-4, with a weak D call TRBD1 (6 bases). Germline V gene sequence: CDR1 MDHEN, CDR2 SYDVKM. The CDR3 contains 17 residues. V was pared by 4 bases and J by 4 bases, with 19 bases between. CDR3 DNA sequence: TGTGCCAGCAGTTCCCTAGGTGTATGGGGGCGTAATGAAAAACTGTTTTTT. Amino acids: CASSSLGVWGRNEKLFF.

This clone appeared a single time. V and J are TRBV15 and TRBJ2-5; 9 nucleotides agree with TRBD2. V was clipped by 5 bases and J by 7 bases; unmatched bases: 29. CDR3 length: 21 residues. Germline V CDR1 and CDR2: LNHNV, YYDKDF (reference sequence). The CDR3 is CATSSSLMGSGGLSRRGTQYF. The CDR3 region has the DNA TGTGCCACCAGCTCCTCCTTAATGGGGAGCGGGGGGCTCTCTCGCAGGGGGACCCAGTACTTC.

This chain links TRBV7-3 with TRBJ1-4; D unclear. Deletions cut 5 bases from V and 4 bases from J, with 8 bases between. CDR3 length: 13 residues. Germline V CDR1 and CDR2: SGHTA, FQGTGA. The DNA for the CDR3 is TGTGCCAGCAGCCCGGAGAGTAATGAAAAACTGTTTTTT. It encodes CASSPESNEKLFF.

The chain carries TRBV10-3 and TRBJ1-4; tentative D call: TRBD1 (5 bases). This CDR3 region has 12 residues. Per germline, CDR1 ENHRY and CDR2 SYGVKD. Trimming took 8 bases from V and 8 from J, leaving 12 bases between them. CDR3 protein: CAISGAGEKLFF. CDR3 sequence (DNA): TGTGCCATCTCTGGGGCGGGGGAAAAACTGTTTTTT.

The V call is TRBV6-5, the J call TRBJ1-1; D is uncertain. The CDR3 runs to 13 residues. CDR1 is MNHEY, CDR2 SVGAGI, per germline. Trimming removed 7 bases at V and 4 bases at J, with 13 bases between. CDR3 sequence: CASTKPSSTEAFF. The CDR3 region has the DNA TGTGCCAGCACCAAGCCTAGTAGCACTGAAGCTTTCTTT.

This clone was seen more than once but under ten times. J is TRBJ2-6 and V is TRBV13; no firm D call. V was trimmed by 0 bases and J by 9 bases, leaving 3 bases between them. Germline CDR1 PRHDT, CDR2 FYEKMQ (reference sequence). The CDR3 runs 12 residues. The CDR3 nucleotides are TGTGCCAGCAGCTTAGGGAGCAACGTCCTGACTTTC. It encodes CASSLGSNVLTF.

The V gene is TRBV27, the J gene TRBJ2-7; 9 bases match TRBD1. The CDR3 is made up of 14 amino acids. The germline V gene has CDR1 MNHEY and CDR2 SMNVEV (reference sequence). With 6 bases clipped from V and 6 bases from J, the junction kept 9 bases outside the gene matches. The CDR3 DNA sequence: TGTGCCAGCAGGTACGGGACAGGGCTTCTCGAGCAGTACTTC. This sequence encodes CASRYGTGLLEQYF.

The chain recombines TRBV28 with TRBJ1-3, with 7 bases matching TRBD1. The germline V gene has CDR1 MDHEN and CDR2 SYDVKM. The J segment lost 4 bases and the V segment lost 7 bases, leaving 10 bases of the junction unmatched. CDR3 length: 15 amino acids. The CDR3 here is CASKGGMLIGNTIYF. For the CDR3, the DNA is TGTGCCAGCAAAGGGGGCATGCTTATCGGAAACACCATATATTTT.

The chain carries TRBV4-3 and TRBJ1-1; 7 bases align to TRBD1. Germline values: CDR1 LGHNA, CDR2 YSLEER. The CDR3 is made up of 15 amino acids. V gave up 4 bases and J gave up 7 bases; unmatched junction bases: 12. The CDR3 loop reads CASSRTRGSVGEAFF. The CDR3 coding sequence is TGCGCCAGCAGCCGTACCAGGGGGAGTGTGGGTGAAGCTTTCTTT.

The chain has TRBV4-1 and TRBJ2-3; D possibly corresponds to TRBD1 (7 bases). The CDR3 runs to 15 residues. CDR1 is MGHRA and CDR2 is YSYEKL in the germline V gene. Between the trimmed V and J ends, which lost 7 bases and 5 bases, there was a span of 19 bases. The CDR3 nucleotides read TGCGCCAGCACAAGGGGCGGGACAGCGGGAGATACGCAGTATTTT. It codes for CASTRGGTAGDTQYF.

This CDR3 is CASSDSRTAFLTF. CDR3 bases: TGTGCCAGCAGTGACTCGAGGACAGCTTTCTTAACCTTC. The rearrangement links TRBV6-4 to TRBJ1-2; D is perhaps TRBD1 (6 bases). The V gene's germline CDR1 is MRHNA and CDR2 SNTAGT. The CDR3 loop spans 13 amino acids. Trimming removed 0 bases from V and 14 bases from J, with 16 bases in between.

The chain has TRBV7-8 and TRBJ1-5, with 8 bases matching TRBD1. V gave up 5 bases and J gave up 8 bases; unmatched junction bases: 5. Germline values: CDR1 SGHVS, CDR2 FQNEAQ. The CDR3 is made up of 13 amino acids. The CDR3 DNA is TGTGCCAGCAGCAAACAGGGGGAGGAGCCCCAGCATTTT. It codes for CASSKQGEEPQHF.

The gene calls are TRBV5-6 and TRBJ1-2; the D gene is possibly TRBD1 (5 bases). This CDR3 has 14 amino acids. From germline, CDR1 is SGHDT and CDR2 YYEEEE. With 5 bases removed from V and 3 bases from J, the gap between germline ends came to 14 bases. CDR3 nucleotides: TGTGCCAGCAGGCGGGTGTCGGGGGACTATGGCTACACCTTC. This translates into CASRRVSGDYGYTF.

CDR3 DNA: TGCGCCAGCAGCCTCGACAGCTCCTACGAGCAGTACTTC. Amino acids: CASSLDSSYEQYF. V gene TRBV4-3 combines with J gene TRBJ2-7; D may be TRBD1 (5 bases). CDR3 length: 13 residues. V was cut by 4 bases and J by 0 bases, with 7 bases left in between. CDR1 is LGHNA and CDR2 is YSLEER in the germline V gene.

This clone showed up just a few times. The chain uses TRBV2 and TRBJ1-2; 7 bases are shared with TRBD1. V was clipped by 6 bases and J by 5 bases; unmatched bases: 6. CDR1 SNHLY and CDR2 FYNNEI come from the germline V gene. The length of the CDR3 is 13 residues. CDR3 sequence reads: CASRIGQEYGYTF. The CDR3 DNA reads as TGTGCCAGCAGGATTGGACAGGAATATGGCTACACCTTC.

Written as DNA, the CDR3 is TGTGCCAGCAGCTTAGAGGGACAGGGATGGACTGAAGCTTTCTTT. Residues: CASSLEGQGWTEAFF. The genes are TRBV7-2 and TRBJ1-1; 9 bases are a match to TRBD1. Trimming took 1 base from V and 5 from J; bases not matched to a gene: 5. The germline V gene has CDR1 SGHTA and CDR2 FQGNSA. This CDR3 is 15 amino acids long.

The V and J genes are TRBV5-1 and TRBJ2-5; no clear D gene. This CDR3 has 11 amino acids. V dropped 5 bases and J dropped 9 bases, with 11 bases sitting between them. CDR1 and CDR2 (germline): SGHRS, YFSETQ. The CDR3 protein is CASRDLGPQYF. CDR3 DNA sequence: TGCGCCAGCAGAGACCTGGGCCCCCAGTACTTC.

This clone was detected only once. V is TRBV10-2 and J is TRBJ1-5, with 8 bases that match TRBD1. V trimming: 10 bases; J trimming: 2 bases; junction bases outside the gene matches: 7. This CDR3 is 14 amino acids long. Germline CDR1 reads WSHSY; CDR2 reads SAAADI. The CDR3 DNA follows: TGCGCCACCACGACAGGGGATCGCAATCAGCCCCAGCATTTT. Translation: CATTTGDRNQPQHF.

The rearrangement uses TRBV11-2 and TRBJ2-5; perhaps TRBD2 as D (7 bases). The CDR3 consists of 16 residues. The germline V gene has CDR1 SGHAT and CDR2 FQNNGV. Trimming removed 4 bases from V and 2 bases from J, with 17 bases in between. In DNA form, the CDR3 reads TGTGCCAGCAGCTGGGGTCGCGGGGGCCCACAAGAGACCCAGTACTTC. This sequence encodes CASSWGRGGPQETQYF.

This chain links TRBV5-8 with TRBJ2-3; D might be TRBD2 (6 bases). CDR3 size: 14 residues. CDR1 is SGHTS and CDR2 is YDEGEE in the germline V gene. V lost 1 base, J lost 6 bases, and 12 bases lay in between. The CDR3 DNA reads TGTGCCAGCAGCTTGAACGGGAGAGGGGATACGCAGTATTTT. This codes for CASSLNGRGDTQYF. The full variable domain, rest sourced from reference TRBV5-8 and TRBJ2-3, is EAGVTQSPTHLIKTRGQQATLRCSPISGHTSVYWYQQALGLGLQFLLWYDEGEERNRGNFPPRFSGRQFPNYSSELNVNALELEDSALYLCASSLNGRGDTQYFGPGTRLTVL.

The CDR3 is CASSLVVLAGEQYF. The CDR3 DNA reads TGTGCCAGCAGCTTAGTCGTCCTAGCCGGGGAGCAGTACTTC. The rearrangement joins TRBV7-8 to TRBJ2-7, with D possibly matching TRBD2 (5 bases). The CDR3 length is 14 residues. V lost 1 base and J lost 7, with 14 bases in between. Germline V lookup: CDR1 SGHVS, CDR2 FQNEAQ.

The CDR3 DNA follows: TGTGCCATCATGGGCGACAAGGCGAATGCGGGAGAGCAGTACTTC. This sequence encodes CAIMGDKANAGEQYF. This sequence joins TRBV10-3 and TRBJ2-7; D perhaps matches TRBD2 (6 bases). Trimming took 7 bases from V and 7 from J, leaving 23 bases between them. Germline V gene sequence: CDR1 ENHRY, CDR2 SYGVKD. CDR3 length: 15 amino acids.

This clone is termed medium-sized (0.01 to 0.1%). V usage is TRBV7-9 and J usage is TRBJ1-1, with 11 bases fitting TRBD1. The V and J ends lost 2 bases and 4 bases, in that order; junction bases with no gene match: 12. Germline values: CDR1 SEHNR, CDR2 FQNEAQ (reference sequence). The CDR3 is made up of 18 amino acids. CDR3 DNA sequence: TGTGCCAGCAGCTTACCCTTTGGACAGGGGGCGACTGGCACTGAAGCTTTCTTT. As protein: CASSLPFGQGATGTEAFF.

This rearrangement joins TRBV7-9 to TRBJ1-2, with 9 bases fitting TRBD1. From germline, CDR1 is SEHNR and CDR2 FQNEAQ (reference sequence). The CDR3 is 16 amino acids. With V trimmed by 5 bases and J by 3 bases, 10 bases remained unmatched. CDR3 coding DNA: TGTGCCAGCAGCCTGTGGGACAGGGAGAGGGACTATGGCTACACCTTC. This codes for CASSLWDRERDYGYTF.

This sequence joins TRBV19 and TRBJ2-1, with 11 positions matching TRBD2. Germline V gene data show CDR1 as LNHDA and CDR2 as SQIVND (reference sequence). The CDR3 length is 15 residues. The V segment lost 4 bases and the J segment 6 bases; nucleotides outside the gene matches: 5. The CDR3 DNA is TGTGCCAGTAGTAAGACTAGCGGGGCCCTCAATGAGCAGTTCTTC. This encodes CASSKTSGALNEQFF. Complete variable domain (other parts from reference TRBV19 and TRBJ2-1): DGGITQSPKYLFRKEGQNVTLSCEQNLNHDAMYWYRQDPGQGLRLIYYSQIVNDFQKGDIAEGYSVSREKKESFPLTVTSAQKNPTAFYLCASSKTSGALNEQFFGPGTRLTVL.

The V call is TRBV7-8, the J call TRBJ1-2, with 8 bases matching TRBD1. The CDR3 extends over 16 amino acids. Germline lookup yields CDR1 SGHVS and CDR2 FQNEAQ. J lost 0 bases, V lost 0 bases, and 3 bases had no gene match. CDR3 nucleotide sequence: TGTGCCAGCAGCTTAGCGGGACAGGTGTCTAACTATGGCTACACCTTC. Its translation is CASSLAGQVSNYGYTF. The whole variable domain, remainder taken from reference TRBV7-8 and TRBJ1-2, is GAGVSQSPRYKVAKRGQDVALRCDPISGHVSLFWYQQALGQGPEFLTYFQNEAQLDKSGLPSDRFFAERPEGSVSTLKIQRTQQEDSAVYLCASSLAGQVSNYGYTFGSGTRLTVV.

CDR3 DNA sequence: TGTGCCAGCAGCGATCGACTCCTTGGGACTGAAGCTTTCTTT. It translates to CASSDRLLGTEAFF. This sequence joins TRBV9 and TRBJ1-1; D unclear. This CDR3 comprises 14 residues. V gave up 3 bases and J gave up 5 bases, with 14 bases separating them. Per germline, CDR1 SGDLS and CDR2 YYNGEE.

This chain connects TRBV6-6 to TRBJ2-3, with a possible D match to TRBD2 (7 bases). Germline V gene sequence: CDR1 MNHNY, CDR2 SVGAGI (reference sequence). The germline V and J ends were trimmed by 6 bases and 1 base, with 11 bases remaining between them. This CDR3 is 14 amino acids long. In nucleotides, the CDR3 is TGTGCCAGCAGACTGGGGGGGCGCACAGATACGCAGTATTTT. It encodes CASRLGGRTDTQYF.

This clone was detected only a few times. The gene calls are TRBV7-9 and TRBJ1-2; TRBD1 is a possible D gene (5 bases). The CDR3 spans 15 residues. Germline lookup yields CDR1 SEHNR and CDR2 FQNEAQ (reference sequence). V was trimmed by 4 bases and J by 4 bases, leaving 16 bases between them. CDR3 nucleotides: TGTGCCAGCAGCTCGGGGACTACAAGAGGCTATGGCTACACCTTC. This sequence encodes CASSSGTTRGYGYTF.